This T cell receptor beta chain was sequenced during a study of a mutant IDH1 vaccine in newly diagnosed glioma. About the study: Vaccinations were initiated 4-6 weeks following radiotherapy alone, or were given together with temozolomide cycles. Most patients had radiochemotherapy with temozolomide before enrollment; others had one alone. Findings of the study overall: Pseudoprogression seemed unlinked to shifts in top peripheral T cell clonotypes.

Indicated time point: week 23, last vaccination. Vaccinated patients received 300 ug of mutant IDH1 20-mer peptide per dose, with topical imiquimod. Newly diagnosed WHO grade 3 or 4 IDH1-mutant, ATRX-lost astrocytomas were identified in the donors. Points on this clone: Its specificity is not known.

In germline, CDR1 is SNHLY, CDR2 FYNNEI. The CDR3 totals 15 residues. V dropped 3 bases and J dropped 2 bases, with 11 bases sitting between them. The protocol was immunoSEQ multiplex PCR, while the TCRdb copy is restricted to in-frame clones and leaves out a portion. Among under 50,000 clones, approximately 90% were seen once, and the ten largest hold under 5%. The sample in question was PBMCs, obtained from a glioma patient whose treatment included an IDH1 peptide vaccine. This rearrangement joins TRBV2 to TRBJ1-3; tentative D call: TRBD1 (5 bases). This TCR came from a man between 50 and 59 years old with glioma. The CDR3 loop reads CASSESQGPGNTIYF. CDR3 DNA: TGTGCCAGCAGTGAGAGTCAGGGACCTGGAAACACCATATATTTT.